This T cell receptor (beta chain) came from a study of blood T cell repertoires in COVID-19. On the study more broadly: The origin of the acute and convalescent COVID-19 samples was the United States, Italy and Spain.

Profiling relied on immunoSEQ multiplex PCR, and the TCRdb table lists in-frame clones only, not all of them. The sample records about 67,000 clones, roughly 73% being singletons. V was cut by 3 bases and J by 0 bases, with 10 bases left in between. Germline CDR1 MDHEN, CDR2 SYDVKM. The CDR3 has 15 residues. V and J are TRBV28 and TRBJ2-3, with D perhaps matching TRBD1 (5 bases). Sequencing was carried out using peripheral blood. This clonotype originated in a woman in her sixties or seventies with acute or convalescent COVID-19. The CDR3 DNA reads as TGTGCCAGCAGTTTGTGGACATCTAGCACAGATACGCAGTATTTT. Translating it yields CASSLWTSSTDTQYF.